These T cell receptor beta chains were read from a single sample in a study of OX40 agonist ivuxolimab in advanced cancers. This table comes from immunoSEQ multiplex PCR, and its TCRdb copy is limited to in-frame clones, with some not included. This table has more than 60,000 clones, roughly 86% appearing once. The material sequenced was CD4+ or CD8+ T cells sorted from blood, taken in a trial of the OX40 agonist ivuxolimab. Receptors were obtained from an adult with an advanced solid tumor such as melanoma, head and neck, liver or kidney cancer. Each CDR3 is given with its conserved first and last residue. D genes are given only for firm matches. Size values are once, few and many counts, or a class for expanded clones, and some rows have none.

abundance	v_gene	d_gene	j_gene	CDR3aa	CDR3nt
.	TRBV7-2	TRBD1	TRBJ2-7	CASNSGTGGYEQYF	TGTGCCAGCAACTCCGGGACAGGGGGCTACGAGCAGTACTTC
.	TRBV27	.	TRBJ2-7	CASSFTASYEQYF	TGTGCCAGCAGTTTTACCGCTTCCTACGAGCAGTACTTC
.	TRBV5-4	.	TRBJ1-4	CASSLDGPNEKLFF	TGTGCCAGCAGCTTGGACGGACCGAATGAAAAACTGTTTTTT
.	TRBV5-1	.	TRBJ2-5	CASSLGQQETQYF	TGCGCCAGCAGCTTGGGACAGCAAGAGACCCAGTACTTC
few	TRBV5-1	.	TRBJ2-2	CASSFRVTGELFF	TGCGCCAGCAGCTTCAGAGTCACCGGGGAGCTGTTTTTT
.	TRBV18	TRBD1	TRBJ1-3	CASSSAPGTGTGNTIYF	TGTGCCAGCTCATCCGCGCCCGGGACAGGAACTGGAAACACCATATATTTT
.	TRBV11-2	TRBD1	TRBJ1-6	CASRKQGAGSPLHF	TGTGCCAGCAGGAAACAGGGGGCAGGTTCACCCCTCCACTTT
.	TRBV6-5	.	TRBJ1-2	CASSSTGRYTF	TGTGCCAGCAGTTCGACAGGACGCTACACCTTC
.	TRBV27	TRBD2	TRBJ2-7	CASSPGLEPPYEQYF	TGTGCCAGCAGTCCGGGACTAGAGCCGCCATACGAGCAGTACTTC
.	TRBV5-1	TRBD1	TRBJ2-7	CASSTGGYEQYF	TGCGCCAGCAGTACAGGGGGCTACGAGCAGTACTTC
.	TRBV28	.	TRBJ1-5	CASSFVQGSSQPQHF	TGTGCCAGCAGTTTCGTGCAGGGATCAAGTCAGCCCCAGCATTTT
.	TRBV7-9	.	TRBJ1-4	CASRLQGKGGTNEKLFF	TGTGCCAGCAGGCTACAGGGAAAAGGGGGAACTAATGAAAAACTGTTTTTT
.	TRBV30	TRBD2	TRBJ2-1	CAWNLPGGSGEQFF	TGTGCCTGGAACCTCCCGGGGGGATCGGGCGAGCAGTTCTTC
.	TRBV28	.	TRBJ2-3	CASSAAGSSRTDTQYF	TGTGCCAGCAGTGCCGCAGGGTCTTCTCGCACAGATACGCAGTATTTT
.	TRBV4-2	.	TRBJ2-5	CASSQFGTVQETQYF	TGTGCCAGCAGCCAATTCGGGACCGTCCAAGAGACCCAGTACTTC
.	TRBV6-5	.	TRBJ1-2	CASSDDLYGYTF	TGTGCCAGCAGTGATGACCTCTATGGCTACACCTTC
.	TRBV5-4	.	TRBJ1-1	CASSNKKNTEAFF	TGTGCCAGCAGTAACAAGAAAAACACTGAAGCTTTCTTT
.	TRBV13	.	TRBJ2-4	CASSFEGALKVGKNIQYF	TGTGCCAGCAGCTTTGAAGGGGCCCTAAAGGTCGGCAAAAACATTCAGTACTTC
few	TRBV6-5	.	TRBJ1-1	CASSYLGTEAFF	TGTGCCAGCAGTTACTTAGGCACTGAAGCTTTCTTT
.	TRBV5-4	.	TRBJ2-5	CASSLASVQQETQYF	TGTGCCAGCAGCTTGGCGTCAGTCCAACAAGAGACCCAGTACTTC
.	TRBV4-2	TRBD2	TRBJ2-1	CASSLSGLAGVVTNEQFF	TGTGCCAGCAGCCTATCGGGACTAGCGGGAGTCGTTACGAATGAGCAGTTCTTC
.	TRBV4-3	TRBD2	TRBJ2-5	CASSQDSREEYRQETQYF	TGCGCCAGCAGCCAAGATAGTCGGGAGGAGTATAGGCAAGAGACCCAGTACTTC
.	TRBV12-5	TRBD1	TRBJ1-4	CASGLSYRGIKLTNEKLFF	TGTGCTAGTGGTTTGTCATACAGGGGAATTAAACTCACTAATGAAAAACTGTTTTTT
.	TRBV7-9	.	TRBJ2-1	CASSLGTLGQFF	TGTGCCAGCAGCTTAGGTACATTAGGGCAGTTCTTC